This record concerns one T cell receptor (beta chain) sequence. This record comes from a study of shared clonotypes between healthy human individuals. From germline, CDR1 is MGHRA and CDR2 YSYEKL. This CDR3 comprises 17 residues. Trimming took 0 bases from V and 4 from J; bases not matched to a gene: 9. The assay was immunoSEQ multiplex PCR, and TCRdb's table has in-frame clones only and misses some. The sample lists 700,000 or so clones; more than 70% were seen once. Investigators divided CD4+ cells into CD45RA+ naive and CD45RA-negative memory subsets. This clonotype was obtained from a woman under 40 in good health. This rearrangement joins TRBV4-1 to TRBJ1-5; TRBD1 agrees at 7 bases. The sequenced sample consisted of memory CD4+ T cells sorted from blood. The subset: CD45RA-negative fraction. This chain's CDR3 is CASSQDLDRAVNQPQHF. CDR3 coding DNA: TGCGCCAGCAGCCAAGATCTCGACAGGGCAGTGAATCAGCCCCAGCATTTT.